The source of this T cell receptor (beta chain) is a study of T cell repertoires in cytomegalovirus infection. Study-wide context: CMV infection and matching HLA type were both indicated by public TCR beta signatures.

Notes on the study in general: Cumulative frequency of public TCR beta families picked out carriers of CMV plus the relevant HLA.

About this clonotype itself: Its antigen is as yet unknown.

TCRdb re-called the reads through MiXCR, storing one row per CDR3 protein. There are some 940,000 distinct CDR3 sequences in the sample; approximately 30% occur only once, and about an eighth lies in the top ten. V was shortened by 5 bases and J by 8 bases, with 15 bases between the two germline ends. Per germline, CDR1 SGHVS and CDR2 FQNEAQ. The CDR3 loop spans 14 amino acids. The source material was cultured CD8+ T cells from PBMCs, sampled from culture after CMV antigen stimulation. The chain is built from TRBV7-8 and TRBJ1-4; D may be TRBD1 (5 bases). The receptor was derived from a human donor in good health (CMV status not recorded). Some clones in this sample may be carry-over from other donors' samples. This chain's CDR3 is CASSLEQGLEKLFF. In nucleotides, the CDR3 is TGTGCCAGCAGCCTCGAGCAGGGTCTGGAAAAACTGTTTTTT.